Below are 28 T cell receptor beta chains sequenced from a single sample in a study of blood T cell repertoires in COVID-19. Libraries were prepared by immunoSEQ multiplex PCR; TCRdb keeps only in-frame clonotypes and omits some of them. The data hold about 230,000 clones, with around 85% observed a single time. What was sequenced was peripheral blood. The receptor set was obtained from an elderly woman with acute or convalescent COVID-19.

This chain connects TRBV9 to TRBJ2-5, with 8 bases identical to TRBD2. Germline V gene lookup returns CDR1 SGDLS and CDR2 YYNGEE. The J segment lost 6 bases and the V segment lost 4 bases, leaving 14 bases of the junction unmatched. The CDR3 spans 16 residues. The CDR3 DNA is TGTGCCAGCAGCCCAGGACTAGCAGGAAATGGACAGACCCAGTACTTC. It is translated as CASSPGLAGNGQTQYF.

The J gene is TRBJ1-3, the V gene TRBV5-1, with 10 nucleotides matching TRBD1. CDR1 and CDR2 from the germline V gene are SGHRS and YFSETQ. This CDR3 is built from 16 residues. With V trimmed by 4 bases and J by 0 bases, 4 bases remained unmatched. Here the CDR3 DNA reads TGCGCCAGCAGCCAGGACAGGGGGAACTCTGGAAACACCATATATTTT. This codes for CASSQDRGNSGNTIYF.

The chain has TRBV5-1 and TRBJ2-2, with TRBD2 matching over 8 bases. Trimming removed 5 bases from V and 5 bases from J; junction bases left unmatched: 8. CDR1 and CDR2 from the germline V gene are SGHRS and YFSETQ. The CDR3 contains 15 residues. CDR3 loop: CASSIGTSRTGELFF. The CDR3 nucleotides read TGCGCCAGCAGTATAGGGACTAGTAGAACCGGGGAGCTGTTTTTT.

V is TRBV9 and J is TRBJ2-1, with 8 bases that match TRBD1. Germline V CDR1 and CDR2: SGDLS, YYNGEE. V dropped 4 bases and J dropped 7; count of bases not matched to a gene: 7. This CDR3 comprises 14 residues. The CDR3 sequence is CASSTQGARNEQFF. The CDR3 DNA is TGTGCCAGCAGCACGCAGGGGGCGCGGAATGAGCAGTTCTTC.

The chain has TRBV5-1 and TRBJ2-2; possibly TRBD2 for D (5 bases). Trimming took off 0 bases at V and 1 base at J, with 10 bases between the two ends. CDR1 and CDR2 from the germline V gene are SGHRS and YFSETQ. CDR3 length equals 16 residues. This chain's CDR3 is CASSLGSSRNTGELFF. DNA for the CDR3: TGCGCCAGCAGCTTGGGGTCTAGCCGGAACACCGGGGAGCTGTTTTTT.

The chain combines TRBV6-5 with TRBJ2-7, with D maybe TRBD2 (6 bases). This CDR3 comprises 13 residues. The germline CDR1 and CDR2 sequences are MNHEY and SVGAGI. Trimming cost V 6 bases and J 2 bases, with 11 bases left between them. The CDR3 DNA follows: TGTGCCAGCAGAAAGGAGGGTACCTACGAGCAGTACTTC. It yields the protein CASRKEGTYEQYF.

The chain employs TRBV7-2 and TRBJ2-1; TRBD2 might be the D (6 bases). The length of the CDR3 is 15 residues. Trimming took 5 bases from V and 4 from J, leaving 15 bases between them. Germline CDR1 SGHTA, CDR2 FQGNSA. CDR3 loop: CASSPSFGGYNEQFF. In DNA form, the CDR3 reads TGTGCCAGCAGCCCCTCCTTTGGGGGGTACAATGAGCAGTTCTTC.

In DNA, the CDR3 is TGTGCCAGCAGCTACGGCGGGAGGAGCTCCTACGAGCAGTACTTC. Amino acid sequence: CASSYGGRSSYEQYF. This chain links TRBV5-4 with TRBJ2-7, with 8 bases aligning to TRBD2. The length of the CDR3 is 15 residues. Germline CDR1 is SGHNT and CDR2 is YYREEE (reference sequence). The ends lost 3 bases at V and 0 bases at J; junction bases unmatched: 5.

V usage is TRBV5-1 and J usage is TRBJ1-2, with 8 bases that match TRBD1. This CDR3 is 14 amino acids long. CDR1 and CDR2 from the germline V gene are SGHRS and YFSETQ. The V and J ends lost 0 bases and 3 bases, in that order; junction bases with no gene match: 1. Here the CDR3 DNA reads TGCGCCAGCAGCTTGGAGACAGGGGACTATGGCTACACCTTC. Its translation: CASSLETGDYGYTF. Supplemented by reference TRBV5-1 and TRBJ1-2, the full variable domain reads KAGVTQTPRYLIKTRGQQVTLSCSPISGHRSVSWYQQTPGQGLQFLFEYFSETQRNKGNFPGRFSGRQFSNSRSEMNVSTLELGDSALYLCASSLETGDYGYTFGSGTRLTVV.

The V and J genes are TRBV3-1 (or the pseudogene TRBV3-2) and TRBJ1-4; D gene uncertain. CDR3 length: 14 amino acids. Per germline, CDR1 LGHDT and CDR2 YNNKEL (reference sequence). Trimming removed 4 bases from V and 3 bases from J, with 9 bases in between. The CDR3 bases are TGTGCCAGCAGCCTAGGCGCGGCTAATGAAAAACTGTTTTTT. It yields the protein CASSLGAANEKLFF.

The chain employs TRBV6-5 and TRBJ1-6; 10 bases are a match to TRBD1. V lost 5 bases to trimming and J lost 7 bases; unmatched junction nucleotides: 5. Germline V gene data show CDR1 as MNHEY and CDR2 as SVGAGI. The CDR3 extends over 15 amino acids. The CDR3 protein is CASSQMDRGNSPLHF. In DNA, the CDR3 is TGTGCCAGCAGTCAAATGGACAGGGGGAATTCACCCCTCCACTTT.

J is TRBJ1-2 and V is TRBV4-1; D not certain. This CDR3 spans 14 amino acids. Germline CDR1 reads MGHRA; CDR2 reads YSYEKL. V lost 2 bases to trimming and J lost 8 bases, with 15 bases between them. The CDR3 nucleotides are TGCGCCAGCAGCCAAACCGATGCGACGGGGGGCTACACCTTC. Its protein product is CASSQTDATGGYTF.

The J gene is TRBJ2-1, the V gene TRBV4-2; tentatively, D is TRBD2 (6 bases). CDR1 is LGHNA, CDR2 YNFKEQ, per germline. Trimming left V 0 bases short and J 4 bases short, with 22 bases between. The CDR3 covers 19 residues. CDR3 sequence (DNA): TGTGCCAGCAGCCAAGATCTGAGGTCGGGGCCGGAGGGTTACAATGAGCAGTTCTTC. It yields the protein CASSQDLRSGPEGYNEQFF.

This chain connects TRBV5-6 to TRBJ2-7; maybe TRBD2 (5 bases). With 1 base removed from V and 2 bases from J, the gap between germline ends came to 7 bases. Germline V lookup: CDR1 SGHDT, CDR2 YYEEEE. The CDR3 is 13 residues long. The CDR3 sequence is CASSLLAPYEQYF. The CDR3 nucleotides read TGTGCCAGCAGCTTGTTAGCGCCCTACGAGCAGTACTTC. Combining the CDR3 with reference TRBV5-6 and TRBJ2-7 gives the whole variable domain DAGVTQSPTHLIKTRGQQVTLRCSPKSGHDTVSWYQQALGQGPQFIFQYYEEEERQRGNFPDRFSGHQFPNYSSELNVNALLLGDSALYLCASSLLAPYEQYFGPGTRLTVT.

This clone was detected only a few times. V and J are TRBV2 and TRBJ2-2; tentatively, D is TRBD2 (5 bases). Germline V CDR1 and CDR2: SNHLY, FYNNEI. V lost 6 bases, J lost 4 bases, and 15 bases lay in between. This CDR3 is 15 amino acids long. CDR3 DNA sequence: TGTGCCAGCAGCTCAACTAGGCAACTCACCGGGGAGCTGTTTTTT. This codes for CASSSTRQLTGELFF. The full variable domain, rest sourced from reference TRBV2 and TRBJ2-2, is EPEVTQTPSHQVTQMGQEVILRCVPISNHLYFYWYRQILGQKVEFLVSFYNNEISEKSEIFDDQFSVERPDGSNFTLKIRSTKLEDSAMYFCASSSTRQLTGELFFGEGSRLTVL.

This clone was seen only a few times. The chain uses TRBV10-2 and TRBJ2-7; 13 nucleotides match TRBD2. The CDR3 is 16 residues long. Germline V CDR1 and CDR2: WSHSY, SAAADI. The V and J ends lost 6 bases and 2 bases, in that order; junction bases with no gene match: 7. CDR3 in amino acids: CASSHGTSGVTYEQYF. The CDR3 DNA reads as TGCGCCAGCAGCCACGGGACTAGCGGGGTAACCTACGAGCAGTACTTC.

The chain combines TRBV7-2 with TRBJ2-3, with a weak D call TRBD2 (5 bases). Germline CDR1 SGHTA, CDR2 FQGNSA. There are 14 residues in the CDR3. Trimming cost V 1 base and J 2 bases, with 7 bases left between them. The CDR3 here is CASSLGTSTDTQYF. The CDR3 DNA reads TGTGCCAGCAGCTTAGGGACTTCCACAGATACGCAGTATTTT.

The V and J genes are TRBV6-5 and TRBJ1-6, with 8 bases matching TRBD1. Germline V CDR1 and CDR2: MNHEY, SVGAGI. Unmatched junction bases numbered 5, after V lost 2 bases and J lost 14 bases. This CDR3 spans 13 amino acids. CDR3 residues: CASSYGVGQALHF. Here the CDR3 DNA reads TGTGCCAGCAGTTACGGGGTGGGACAGGCCCTCCACTTT.

A single count supports this clone. The chain carries TRBV7-3 and TRBJ2-3, with D maybe TRBD1 (5 bases). The CDR3 loop spans 14 amino acids. Germline CDR1 SGHTA, CDR2 FQGTGA. The V and J ends lost 4 bases and 0 bases respectively, with 8 bases between them. CDR3 loop: CASSWGSSTDTQYF. In nucleotides, the CDR3 is TGTGCCAGCAGCTGGGGCAGTAGCACAGATACGCAGTATTTT.

The sample holds a few counts of this clone. This chain links TRBV19 with TRBJ2-2; D not certain. Germline values: CDR1 LNHDA, CDR2 SQIVND (reference sequence). The CDR3 consists of 15 residues. V shed 7 bases and J shed 0 bases, with 12 bases lying between them. The DNA for the CDR3 is TGTGCCAGTACCGTTAGGCTAGCGAACACCGGGGAGCTGTTTTTT. Amino acids: CASTVRLANTGELFF.

The chain recombines TRBV20-1 with TRBJ1-2, with D possibly being TRBD1 (5 bases). The CDR3 runs 13 residues. The V gene lost 3 bases and the J gene lost 0 bases, with 8 bases spanning the gap. Germline CDR1 is DFQATT and CDR2 is SNEGSKA (reference sequence). The CDR3 DNA reads TGCAGTGCTAGTCCAGGGTCTAACTATGGCTACACCTTC. It is translated as CSASPGSNYGYTF.

This clone was found a few times. V usage is TRBV5-1 and J usage is TRBJ2-7; 15 bases align to TRBD2. Unmatched junction bases numbered 4, after V lost 3 bases and J lost 0 bases. Germline values: CDR1 SGHRS, CDR2 YFSETQ. CDR3 length: 17 amino acids. The CDR3 DNA follows: TGCGCCAGCAGCTCTGGACTAGCGGGAGGGTACTCCTACGAGCAGTACTTC. It specifies CASSSGLAGGYSYEQYF. Using reference TRBV5-1 and TRBJ2-7 for the parts outside the CDR3, the full variable domain is KAGVTQTPRYLIKTRGQQVTLSCSPISGHRSVSWYQQTPGQGLQFLFEYFSETQRNKGNFPGRFSGRQFSNSRSEMNVSTLELGDSALYLCASSSGLAGGYSYEQYFGPGTRLTVT.

The V call is TRBV4-1, the J call TRBJ2-1, with D possibly TRBD2 on 6 matching bases. CDR3 length equals 14 residues. Germline assignment: CDR1 MGHRA and CDR2 YSYEKL. Trimming removed 3 bases at V and 7 bases at J, with 13 bases between. The CDR3 loop is CASSHPGLRNEQFF. In nucleotides, the CDR3 is TGCGCCAGCAGCCACCCGGGACTTAGAAATGAGCAGTTCTTC.

The chain has TRBV7-3 and TRBJ2-3, with 13 bases identical to TRBD2. V was pared by 5 bases and J by 1 base, with 15 bases of the junction left unmatched. CDR1 and CDR2 from the germline V gene are SGHTA and FQGTGA. CDR3 size: 20 residues. The CDR3 loop reads CASSHGLAGDLHYGTDTQYF. CDR3 DNA: TGTGCCAGCAGCCACGGACTAGCGGGAGACCTCCACTACGGCACAGATACGCAGTATTTT.

The chain uses TRBV5-4 and TRBJ1-4; D not certain. In germline, CDR1 is SGHNT, CDR2 YYREEE (reference sequence). V lost 2 bases and J lost 4, with 12 bases in between. CDR3 length: 15 amino acids. The CDR3 DNA reads TGTGCCAGCAGCTTACTATCGGAGGGTAATGAAAAACTGTTTTTT. It is translated as CASSLLSEGNEKLFF. The full variable domain, in which reference TRBV5-4 and TRBJ1-4 provide the parts outside the CDR3, is ETGVTQSPTHLIKTRGQQVTLRCSSQSGHNTVSWYQQALGQGPQFIFQYYREEENGRGNFPPRFSGLQFPNYSSELNVNALELDDSALYLCASSLLSEGNEKLFFGSGTQLSVL.

The chain carries TRBV6-1 and TRBJ2-7, with D perhaps matching TRBD1 (5 bases). The CDR3 spans 13 residues. The ends were cut back, 3 bases at V and 4 bases at J, with 10 bases in the middle. Germline V gene lookup returns CDR1 MNHNS and CDR2 SASEGT. The CDR3 here is CASSEAGRYEQYF. The CDR3 nucleotides are TGTGCCAGCAGTGAGGCAGGGCGGTACGAGCAGTACTTC.

J is TRBJ1-5 and V is TRBV7-2; 8 bases are a match to TRBD1. The CDR3 is 16 amino acids. The ends lost 3 bases at V and 6 bases at J; junction bases unmatched: 10. Germline assignment: CDR1 SGHTA and CDR2 FQGNSA. CDR3 in amino acids: CASSFTGTGGGQPQHF. CDR3 nucleotides: TGTGCCAGCAGCTTCACCGGGACAGGTGGGGGTCAGCCCCAGCATTTT.

This chain uses TRBV29-1 with TRBJ2-7; 7 bases match TRBD2. The CDR3 consists of 13 residues. V shed 5 bases, J shed 7 bases, and the junction held 11 bases outside the gene matches. Germline CDR1 SQVTM, CDR2 ANQGSEA. Here the CDR3 reads CSVSRGLVGEQYF. CDR3 bases: TGCAGCGTTTCTCGCGGACTAGTGGGAGAGCAGTACTTC.